This TCR beta chain emerged from a study of blood T cell repertoires in COVID-19. Per the study methods: Amplifying reference gene primers gave estimates of nucleated cell counts. Clones were read by immunoSEQ multiplex PCR, and TCRdb kept only the in-frame ones, dropping some. That table gives V, J and clone size, and the DNA gave D and trimming. Here the sample spans 220,000 or so clones, about 81% being singletons. This receptor was identified in a woman aged 80 or over with COVID-19, enrolled during active disease. The sample was peripheral blood.

The chain's CDR3 is CASSRTDRNTGELFF. The DNA of the CDR3 is TGTGCCAGCAGTCGAACCGACAGGAACACCGGGGAGCTGTTTTTT. This chain connects TRBV27 to TRBJ2-2, with D possibly TRBD1 on 5 matching bases. The CDR3 covers 15 residues. Trimming pared 5 bases from V and 1 base from J, leaving 11 bases between. Per germline, CDR1 MNHEY and CDR2 SMNVEV (reference sequence).